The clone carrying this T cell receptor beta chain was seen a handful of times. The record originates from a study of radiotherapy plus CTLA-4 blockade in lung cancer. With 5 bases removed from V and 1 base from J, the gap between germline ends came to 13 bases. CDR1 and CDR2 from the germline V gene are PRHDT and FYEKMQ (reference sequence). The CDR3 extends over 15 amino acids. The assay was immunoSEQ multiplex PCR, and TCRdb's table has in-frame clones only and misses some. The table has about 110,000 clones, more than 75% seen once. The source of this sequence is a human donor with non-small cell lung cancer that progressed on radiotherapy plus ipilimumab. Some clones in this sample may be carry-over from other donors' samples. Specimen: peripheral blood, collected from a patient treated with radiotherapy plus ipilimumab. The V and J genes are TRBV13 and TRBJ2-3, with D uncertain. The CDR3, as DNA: TGTGCCAGCAGCCCCCTCAAACTGGGCACAGATACGCAGTATTTT. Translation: CASSPLKLGTDTQYF.